This is a list of T cell receptor beta chains from one sample in a study of T-cell memory formation after mild COVID-19. Using its own MiXCR run on the 5' RACE reads, TCRdb lists one record per CDR3 protein. The sample has fewer than 600,000 distinct CDR3 sequences, about 20% seen once. Sequencing was done on a sample of PBMCs or a T cell subset sorted from them (not recorded which). The receptors were gathered from an adult woman who had mild COVID-19 (a few samples of this study predate the infection). Cell type and time point are not known. CDR3s include the opening cysteine and the closing phenylalanine or tryptophan. The D gene is left open where the match is weak. Expanded clones are given a class, and other clones once, few, many or no size at all.

TRBV20-1	many	TRBJ2-7	TRBD1	CSAEDWTGSYEQYF	TGCAGTGCTGAAGACTGGACAGGGAGCTACGAGCAGTACTTC
TRBV7-9	few	TRBJ1-1	TRBD1	CASRSDRGNTEAFF	TGTGCCAGCAGGTCGGACAGGGGGAACACTGAAGCTTTCTTT
TRBV4-1	.	TRBJ2-3	.	CASSQEGTQRGTDTQYF	TGCGCCAGCAGCCAGGAGGGGACACAGAGGGGCACAGATACGCAGTATTTT
TRBV30	.	TRBJ2-1	.	CACQSYGEQFF	TGTGCCTGCCAGTCCTACGGTGAGCAGTTCTTC
TRBV9	few	TRBJ2-5	.	CASSVVAEETQYF	TGTGCCAGCAGCGTAGTAGCGGAAGAGACCCAGTACTTC
TRBV24-1	.	TRBJ2-3	.	CATSDPTRPSTDTQYF	TGTGCCACCAGTGACCCGACTAGGCCGAGCACAGATACGCAGTATTTT
TRBV12-5	.	TRBJ2-5	.	CASGLVPRDSQETQYF	TGTGCTAGTGGTTTGGTCCCTCGGGACTCACAAGAGACCCAGTACTTC
TRBV7-6	few	TRBJ2-2	TRBD1	CASSSRTGINTGELFF	TGTGCCAGCAGCTCCAGGACAGGCATTAACACCGGGGAGCTGTTTTTT
TRBV6-5	once	TRBJ2-1	TRBD1	CASSADRGVGSEQFF	TGTGCCAGCAGTGCTGACAGGGGGGTAGGAAGTGAGCAGTTCTTC
TRBV10-3	few	TRBJ2-7	.	CAISEDRNEQYF	TGTGCCATCAGTGAGGATCGGAACGAGCAGTACTTC
TRBV19	.	TRBJ1-1	.	CASSIRRMTEAFF	TGTGCCAGTAGTATCCGAAGGATGACTGAAGCTTTCTTT
TRBV9	.	TRBJ1-6	.	CASSARGGADNSPLHF	TGTGCCAGCAGCGCCCGAGGGGGGGCCGATAATTCACCCCTCCACTTT
TRBV20-1	.	TRBJ2-3	.	CSTKKTGPDTQYF	TGCAGTACGAAAAAGACAGGCCCAGATACGCAGTATTTT
TRBV5-1	few	TRBJ2-3	TRBD1	CASSNRPGQADTQYF	TGCGCCAGCAGCAATCGGCCGGGACAGGCAGATACGCAGTATTTT
TRBV20-1	.	TRBJ2-7	TRBD2	CSASTSGSTAYEQYF	TGCAGTGCTTCGACTAGCGGGTCTACGGCCTACGAGCAGTACTTC
TRBV7-9	.	TRBJ2-3	TRBD2	CASTTSGGAQYF	TGTGCCAGCACCACTAGCGGGGGCGCGCAGTATTTT
TRBV7-9	.	TRBJ2-1	.	CASLRPRGVSNEQFF	TGTGCCAGCCTCCGCCCCCGCGGGGTAAGCAATGAGCAGTTCTTC
TRBV20-1	many	TRBJ2-3	TRBD2	CSARATSGTDTQYF	TGCAGTGCTAGAGCGACTAGCGGCACAGATACGCAGTATTTT
TRBV12-3/TRBV12-4	.	TRBJ1-1	.	CASSYISEAFF	TGTGCCAGCAGTTATATCTCTGAAGCTTTCTTT
TRBV20-1	.	TRBJ1-1	.	CSARDGVFTEAFF	TGCAGTGCTAGAGATGGGGTGTTCACTGAAGCTTTCTTT
TRBV27	.	TRBJ1-1	.	CASSLRGAMNTEAFF	TGTGCCAGCAGTTTGAGGGGGGCTATGAACACTGAAGCTTTCTTT
TRBV4-1	.	TRBJ1-5	.	CASSLGTENRYQHF	TGCGCCAGCAGCCTCGGGACGGAGAATCGTTACCAGCATTTT
TRBV7-9	.	TRBJ2-5	TRBD1	CASSSVQGAETQYF	TGTGCCAGCAGCTCAGTACAGGGGGCGGAGACCCAGTACTTC
TRBV6-6	few	TRBJ2-3	TRBD2	CASTARGGTDTQYF	TGTGCCAGCACGGCCCGGGGGGGGACAGATACGCAGTATTTT
TRBV24-1	.	TRBJ2-1	.	CATSLRVSNSYNEQFF	TGTGCCACCAGTCTCCGGGTCTCTAACTCCTACAATGAGCAGTTCTTC
TRBV6-5	few	TRBJ2-2	.	CASSYTTTPGELFF	TGTGCCAGCAGTTACACTACAACGCCGGGGGAGCTGTTTTTT
TRBV19	few	TRBJ2-5	.	CASRGALETQYF	TGTGCCAGTAGGGGAGCGTTGGAGACCCAGTACTTC
TRBV18	many	TRBJ2-5	.	CASSPTLQETQYF	TGTGCCAGCTCACCAACACTTCAAGAGACCCAGTACTTC
TRBV6-1	.	TRBJ2-3	.	CASSVAGFTDTQYF	TGTGCCAGCAGCGTGGCGGGATTCACAGATACGCAGTATTTT
TRBV5-5	many	TRBJ2-3	.	CASSLVNLVGTDTQYF	TGTGCCAGCAGCTTGGTCAATCTGGTGGGCACAGATACGCAGTATTTT
TRBV29-1	.	TRBJ2-7	.	CSVARDLSSEQYF	TGCAGCGTTGCCAGGGATTTGTCTAGTGAGCAGTACTTC
TRBV7-9	.	TRBJ2-5	TRBD2	CASSLVLLAGDETQYF	TGTGCCAGCAGCTTAGTCCTCCTAGCGGGGGACGAGACCCAGTACTTC
TRBV29-1	many	TRBJ2-1	TRBD1	CSVEESGTGFLNEQFF	TGCAGCGTTGAAGAATCCGGGACAGGGTTTCTGAATGAGCAGTTCTTC
TRBV5-5	.	TRBJ2-5	TRBD1	CASSFYGTGGETQYF	TGTGCCAGCAGCTTTTATGGGACAGGGGGAGAGACCCAGTACTTC
TRBV4-2	few	TRBJ1-5	.	CASSQDLSASAQHF	TGTGCCAGCAGCCAAGATTTATCCGCTTCGGCCCAGCATTTT
TRBV5-1	.	TRBJ2-3	.	CASSLVGAGTDTQYF	TGCGCCAGCAGCTTGGTCGGAGCGGGCACAGATACGCAGTATTTT
TRBV12-3/TRBV12-4	few	TRBJ1-6	TRBD1	CASSYAPGQASNSPLHF	TGTGCCAGCAGTTACGCCCCAGGACAGGCCAGCAATTCACCCCTCCACTTT
TRBV6-6	few	TRBJ2-3	.	CASTLQGGRGDTQYF	TGTGCCAGCACTCTACAGGGAGGGAGAGGAGATACGCAGTATTTT
TRBV20-1	.	TRBJ1-2	.	CSAVLRGFGYGYTF	TGCAGTGCTGTTCTCAGGGGATTTGGCTATGGCTACACCTTC
TRBV30	.	TRBJ2-1	.	CAWSKGLANNEQFF	TGTGCCTGGAGTAAGGGGCTAGCTAACAATGAGCAGTTCTTC
TRBV12-3/TRBV12-4	.	TRBJ1-1	TRBD1	CASLLQGANTEAFF	TGTGCCAGCCTTCTCCAGGGGGCCAACACTGAAGCTTTCTTT
TRBV19	few	TRBJ1-1	.	CASSIPSGAGAEAFF	TGTGCCAGTAGTATACCCTCCGGGGCCGGGGCTGAAGCTTTCTTT
TRBV19	.	TRBJ1-5	.	CASQTAGRGSNQPQHF	TGTGCCAGTCAGACGGCGGGTCGCGGTAGCAATCAGCCCCAGCATTTT
TRBV30	few	TRBJ1-2	.	CAWSIGAGYTF	TGTGCCTGGAGTATCGGGGCTGGCTACACCTTC
TRBV6-5	.	TRBJ2-1	TRBD2	CASRGLSGSWIF	TGTGCCAGCAGGGGACTTAGCGGGAGTTGGATCTTC
TRBV7-2	.	TRBJ2-1	.	CASSHPGTPFWQFF	TGTGCCAGCAGCCACCCCGGGACACCTTTTTGGCAGTTCTTC
TRBV6-4	few	TRBJ1-1	.	CASSEELSAEAFF	TGTGCCAGCAGTGAGGAGCTAAGCGCTGAAGCTTTCTTT
TRBV5-4	.	TRBJ1-1	TRBD1	CASSQQGGSEAFF	TGTGCCAGCAGCCAACAAGGGGGCTCCGAAGCTTTCTTT
TRBV5-1	.	TRBJ2-7	TRBD1	CASSLSGDRSYEQYF	TGCGCCAGCAGCTTGTCGGGGGACAGGTCCTACGAGCAGTACTTC
TRBV6-5	.	TRBJ2-7	TRBD1	CASSRGQGAWNEQYF	TGTGCCAGCAGCCGAGGACAGGGGGCGTGGAACGAGCAGTACTTC
TRBV12-3/TRBV12-4	many	TRBJ2-3	TRBD2	CASSSGTSRSTDTQYF	TGTGCCAGCAGTTCCGGGACTAGCAGGTCAACAGATACGCAGTATTTT
TRBV12-3/TRBV12-4	many	TRBJ2-1	.	CASTLGYNEQFF	TGTGCCAGCACCTTAGGCTACAATGAGCAGTTCTTC